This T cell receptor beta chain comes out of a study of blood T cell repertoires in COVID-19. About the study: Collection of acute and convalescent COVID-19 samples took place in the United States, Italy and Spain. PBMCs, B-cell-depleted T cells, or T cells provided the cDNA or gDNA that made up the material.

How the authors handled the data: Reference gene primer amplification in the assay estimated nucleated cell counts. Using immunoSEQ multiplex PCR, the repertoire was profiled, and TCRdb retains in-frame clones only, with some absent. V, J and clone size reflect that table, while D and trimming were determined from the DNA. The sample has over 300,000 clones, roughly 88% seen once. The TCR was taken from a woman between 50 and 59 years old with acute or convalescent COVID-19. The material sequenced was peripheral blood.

The CDR3 here is CATSEKLLDLWRGAFF. The CDR3, as DNA: TGTGCCACCAGCGAAAAATTATTGGACCTATGGAGGGGCGCTTTCTTT. V gene TRBV15 combines with J gene TRBJ1-1; D perhaps matches TRBD1 (5 bases). Between the trimmed V and J ends, which lost 5 bases and 11 bases, there was a span of 27 bases. The CDR3 covers 16 residues. In germline, CDR1 is LNHNV, CDR2 YYDKDF (reference sequence). The complete variable domain, with remaining parts taken from reference TRBV15 and TRBJ1-1, reads DAMVIQNPRYQVTQFGKPVTLSCSQTLNHNVMYWYQQKSSQAPKLLFHYYDKDFNNEADTPDNFQSRRPNTSFCFLDIRSPGLGDTAMYLCATSEKLLDLWRGAFFGQGTRLTVV.